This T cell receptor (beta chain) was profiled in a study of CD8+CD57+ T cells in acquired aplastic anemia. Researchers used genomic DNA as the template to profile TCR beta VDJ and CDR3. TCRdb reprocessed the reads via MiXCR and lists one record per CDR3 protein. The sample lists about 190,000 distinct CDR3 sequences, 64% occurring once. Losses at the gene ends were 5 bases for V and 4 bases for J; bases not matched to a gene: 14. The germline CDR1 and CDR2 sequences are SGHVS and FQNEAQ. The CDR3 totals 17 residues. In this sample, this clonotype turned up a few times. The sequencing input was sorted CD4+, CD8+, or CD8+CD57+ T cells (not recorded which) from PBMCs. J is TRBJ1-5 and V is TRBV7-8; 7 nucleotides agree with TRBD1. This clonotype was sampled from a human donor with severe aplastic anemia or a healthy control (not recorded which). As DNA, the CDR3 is TGTGCCAGCAGCCTCGGTGGATACAGGGGTATGAATCAGCCCCAGCATTTT. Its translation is CASSLGGYRGMNQPQHF.